This TCR beta chain is from a study of PD-L1 blockade in urothelial cancer. CDR1 and CDR2 (germline): KGHSH, LQKENI. After removal of 3 bases from V and 6 bases from J, the junction contained 11 bases not matched to a gene. The CDR3 extends over 16 amino acids. What went into each PCR as a spike was synthetic TCR analog templates. The data were produced by immunoSEQ multiplex PCR, yet TCRdb's version contains in-frame clones alone and is incomplete. This table holds under 50,000 clones, about nine tenths found once. This clonotype was sampled from a man between 65 and 85 years old with urothelial cancer. This specimen consisted of PBMCs, obtained around atezolizumab (anti-PD-L1) treatment. The chain uses TRBV18 and TRBJ2-1; 7 nucleotides match TRBD2. The CDR3 sequence is CASSPARSGIFNEQFF. The CDR3, as DNA: TGTGCCAGCTCACCTGCGCGCAGCGGGATTTTCAATGAGCAGTTCTTC. The full variable domain, in which reference TRBV18 and TRBJ2-1 provide the parts outside the CDR3, is NAGVMQNPRHLVRRRGQEARLRCSPMKGHSHVYWYRQLPEEGLKFMVYLQKENIIDESGMPKERFSAEFPKEGPSILRIQQVVRGDSAAYFCASSPARSGIFNEQFFGPGTRLTVL.